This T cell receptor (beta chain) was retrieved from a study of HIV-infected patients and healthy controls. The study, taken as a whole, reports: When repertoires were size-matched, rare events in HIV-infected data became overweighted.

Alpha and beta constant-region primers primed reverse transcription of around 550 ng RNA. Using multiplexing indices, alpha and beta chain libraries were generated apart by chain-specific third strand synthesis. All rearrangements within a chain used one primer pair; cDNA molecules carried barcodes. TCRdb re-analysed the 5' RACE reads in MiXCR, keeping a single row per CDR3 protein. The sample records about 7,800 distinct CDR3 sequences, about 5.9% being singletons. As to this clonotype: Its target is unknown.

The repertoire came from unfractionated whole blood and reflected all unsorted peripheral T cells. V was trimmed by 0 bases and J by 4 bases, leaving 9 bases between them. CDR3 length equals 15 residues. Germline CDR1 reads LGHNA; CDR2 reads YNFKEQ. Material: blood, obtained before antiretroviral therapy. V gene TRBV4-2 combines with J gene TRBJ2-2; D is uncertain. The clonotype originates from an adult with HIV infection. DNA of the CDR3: TGTGCCAGCAGCCAAGATCCGGGTTCCACCGGGGAGCTGTTTTTT. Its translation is CASSQDPGSTGELFF.